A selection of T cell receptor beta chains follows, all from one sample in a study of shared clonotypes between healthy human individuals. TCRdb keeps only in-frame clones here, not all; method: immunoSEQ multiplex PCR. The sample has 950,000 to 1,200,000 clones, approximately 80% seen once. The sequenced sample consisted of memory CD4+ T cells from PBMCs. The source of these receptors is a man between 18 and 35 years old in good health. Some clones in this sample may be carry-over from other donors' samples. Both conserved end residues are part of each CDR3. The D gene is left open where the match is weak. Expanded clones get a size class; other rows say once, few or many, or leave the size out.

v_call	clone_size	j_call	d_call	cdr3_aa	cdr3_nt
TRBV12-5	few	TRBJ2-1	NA	CASGVAGGEQFF	TGTGCTAGTGGGGTAGCCGGAGGGGAGCAGTTCTTC
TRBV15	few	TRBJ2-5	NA	CATSRGLRDSTQYF	TGTGCCACCAGCAGAGGTCTGAGGGACTCAACCCAGTACTTC
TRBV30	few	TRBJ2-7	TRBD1	CAWKTGAYEQYF	TGTGCCTGGAAGACAGGGGCCTACGAGCAGTACTTC
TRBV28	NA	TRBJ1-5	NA	CASSLGRAGEQPQHF	TGTGCCAGCAGTTTAGGCAGGGCAGGGGAACAGCCCCAGCATTTT
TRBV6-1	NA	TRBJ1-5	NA	CASSLRPPNQPQHF	TGTGCCAGCAGCCTGAGGCCCCCCAATCAGCCCCAGCATTTT
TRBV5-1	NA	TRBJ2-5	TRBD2	CASSLWRESTTTETQYF	TGCGCCAGCAGCTTGTGGCGGGAGTCAACAACCACAGAGACCCAGTACTTC
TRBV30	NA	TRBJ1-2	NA	CAWSPRGRVGGYTF	TGTGCCTGGAGTCCCCGGGGCAGGGTGGGTGGCTACACCTTC
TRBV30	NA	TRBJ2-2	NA	CAWGEAGELFF	TGTGCCTGGGGGGAGGCCGGGGAGCTGTTTTTT
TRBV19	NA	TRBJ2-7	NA	CASSIVSQPNPYEQYF	TGTGCCAGTAGTATAGTCTCGCAACCGAACCCCTACGAGCAGTACTTC
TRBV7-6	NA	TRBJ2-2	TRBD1	CASSSLSRGHGGELFF	TGTGCCAGCAGCTCCCTATCCAGGGGGCATGGCGGGGAGCTGTTTTTT
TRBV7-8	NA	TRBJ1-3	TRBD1	CASSYRDRGLGNTIYF	TGTGCCAGCAGCTACCGGGACAGGGGCCTCGGAAACACCATATATTTT
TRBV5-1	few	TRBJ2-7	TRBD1	CASSLNRGADEQYF	TGCGCCAGCAGCTTAAACAGGGGTGCAGACGAGCAGTACTTC
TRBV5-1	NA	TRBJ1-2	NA	CASSLGPRYGYTF	TGCGCCAGCAGCTTGGGACCGAGATATGGCTACACCTTC
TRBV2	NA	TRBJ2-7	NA	CASSGDVYEQYF	TGTGCCAGCAGTGGGGACGTTTACGAGCAGTACTTC
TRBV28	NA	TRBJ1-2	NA	CASGSKGQRGGYTF	TGTGCCAGCGGATCGAAAGGACAGAGGGGCGGCTACACCTTC
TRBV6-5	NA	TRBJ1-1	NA	CASSYGETAAKAFF	TGTGCCAGCAGTTACGGAGAGACGGCCGCGAAAGCTTTCTTT
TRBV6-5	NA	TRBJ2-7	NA	CASSYARGAYEQYF	TGTGCCAGCAGTTACGCCAGGGGCGCCTACGAGCAGTACTTC
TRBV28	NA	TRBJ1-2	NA	CASTVREDYGYTF	TGTGCCAGCACCGTCAGGGAGGACTATGGCTACACCTTC
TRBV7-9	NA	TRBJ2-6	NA	CASTEGVVISGANVLTF	TGTGCCAGCACTGAGGGGGTTGTTATTTCTGGGGCCAACGTCCTGACTTTC
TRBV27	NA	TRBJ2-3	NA	CASTPGNTDTQYF	TGTGCCAGCACCCCGGGGAACACAGATACGCAGTATTTT
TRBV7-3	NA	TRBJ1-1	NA	CASSLIRETEAFF	TGTGCCAGCAGCTTAATCAGGGAGACTGAAGCTTTCTTT
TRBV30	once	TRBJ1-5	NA	CAWSVQGGQPQHF	TGTGCCTGGAGTGTGCAGGGAGGTCAGCCCCAGCATTTT
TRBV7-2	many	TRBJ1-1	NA	CASSRQENTEAFF	TGTGCCAGCAGTCGCCAGGAGAACACTGAAGCTTTCTTT